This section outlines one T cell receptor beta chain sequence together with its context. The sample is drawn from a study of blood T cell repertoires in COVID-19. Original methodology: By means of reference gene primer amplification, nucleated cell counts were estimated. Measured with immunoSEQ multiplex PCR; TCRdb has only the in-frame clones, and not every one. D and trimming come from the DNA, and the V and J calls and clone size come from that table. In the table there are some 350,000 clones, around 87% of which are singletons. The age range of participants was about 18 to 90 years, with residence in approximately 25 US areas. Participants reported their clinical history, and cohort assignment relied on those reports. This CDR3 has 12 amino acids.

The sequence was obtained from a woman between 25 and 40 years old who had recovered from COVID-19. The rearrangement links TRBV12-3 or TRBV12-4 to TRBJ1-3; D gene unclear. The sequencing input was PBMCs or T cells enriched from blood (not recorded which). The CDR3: CASRLYGNTIYF. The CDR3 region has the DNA TGTGCTTCCAGGCTTTATGGAAACACCATATATTTT.